This TCR beta chain was recorded in a study of a mutant IDH1 vaccine in newly diagnosed glioma (dated by TCRdb to the early 2020s). Study-wide context: Patients received eight vaccinations in weeks 1, 3, 5, 7, 11, 15, 19 and 23, corresponding to visits V03 through V10. Vaccination started 4-6 weeks after radiotherapy alone, or was given together with temozolomide cycles in the groups whose treatment included chemotherapy. Longitudinal TCRB deep sequencing was done for some 26 treated patients, wherever samples were available for exploratory analyses. Of the roughly 34 treated patients, approximately 62% were male and approximately 38% were female, and the mean age was roughly 40 years. Before enrollment, most patients had been given radiochemotherapy with temozolomide as standard therapy, while the rest had received either radiotherapy alone or temozolomide alone. Six visits were used for peripheral blood collection: V03 (baseline), V05, V07, V10, V12 and V13.

The paper as a whole reports these results and caveats: Across multiple MHC alleles, vaccine-induced immune responses were seen in approximately 93% of patients. Availability determined which PBMC samples were chosen for TCRB deep sequencing. Pseudoprogression seemed to be unrelated to changes in the top peripheral T cell clonotypes found by TCRB sequencing. It was noted by the authors that analyses of patient blood samples could not be reproduced owing to sample limitations.

V is pared back by 3 bases and J by 0 bases, with 12 bases lying between the germline termini. Taken from the germline V gene (reference sequence), the CDR1 and CDR2 loops are LNHDA and SQIVND. Counted from cysteine to phenylalanine, this CDR3 has 16 amino acids. The only DNA kept is the CDR3, 48 bases in frame from the first base. In light of the paper, this sample's time point label describes: week 23, last vaccination. Each vaccine dose, consisting of 300 ug of a 20-mer mutant IDH1 peptide in Montanide, was administered subcutaneously with topical imiquimod. Newly diagnosed WHO grade 3 or 4 IDH1-mutant astrocytomas showing loss of nuclear ATRX were present in the donors. The samples were drawn from NOA16, a multicentre, single-arm, open-label phase I trial in Germany that tested a mutant IDH1 peptide vaccine in humans for the first time. Genomic DNA for TCRB sequencing was extracted from EDTA blood using the DNeasy Blood and Tissue Kit.

Library preparation employed the immunoSEQ multiplex PCR assay. Rearranged TCR beta chain sequences were amplified using the hsTCRB Kit according to the manufacturer's protocol. An Illumina MiSeq was used to sequence the TCRB libraries. The source study handled its data this way. The kit vendor's proprietary platform handled demultiplexing, trimming and gene mapping. The source is immuneACCESS, and TCRdb retained only in-frame sequences with V and J called. Part of the clones is not carried over; for the studies checked, unresolved V genes explain less than half of this, and the remainder is unexplained. The D gene and trimming were derived from the DNA, and the V and J assignments and clone size from that table. Recorded for this sample are about 55,000 clones; over 70% of them occurred a single time. The biggest ten clones account for 6.2% of the sample. Turning to this clone: What this receptor recognizes is not known. Per-nucleotide qualities are absent, and no much larger clonotype sits a single base away.

The receptor comes from a man aged 35 to 55 with glioma. This material consisted of PBMCs, taken from a glioma patient whose treatment included an IDH1 peptide vaccine. The receptor chain draws on TRBV19 and TRBJ1-3; there is no confident call for the D gene. Read as DNA, the sequence is TGTGCCAGTAGTATTCCTCTGCCCCGCTCTGGAAACACCATATATTTT. It is translated as CASSIPLPRSGNTIYF. With all but the CDR3 taken from the reference TRBV19 and TRBJ1-3 genes, the full variable domain is: DGGITQSPKYLFRKEGQNVTLSCEQNLNHDAMYWYRQDPGQGLRLIYYSQIVNDFQKGDIAEGYSVSREKKESFPLTVTSAQKNPTAFYLCASSIPLPRSGNTIYFGEGSWLTVV.